This T cell receptor (beta chain) was captured by sequencing in a study of T cells after somatic rescue of genetic block. The protocol was immunoSEQ multiplex PCR, while the TCRdb copy is restricted to in-frame clones and leaves out a portion. The table has around 57,000 clones, more than 90% seen once. Trimming cost V 2 bases and J 0 bases; bases outside gene matches: 3. CDR1 and CDR2 from the germline V gene are MNHEY and SMNVEV (reference sequence). The CDR3 is 16 amino acids. The source material was peripheral blood mononuclear cells (PBMCs). This chain joins TRBV27 and TRBJ2-1; 8 positions match TRBD2. This clonotype was sampled from a child less than two years old. CDR3 DNA: TGTGCCAGCAGTTTAAGAAGCGGGAGCTCCTACAATGAGCAGTTCTTC. Amino acid sequence: CASSLRSGSSYNEQFF.